This T cell receptor beta chain originates from a study of T cells in Graves' hyperthyroidism and ophthalmopathy. This clonotype was seen a few times. The V and J ends lost 1 base and 2 bases respectively, with 9 bases between them. Germline lookup yields CDR1 KGHSH and CDR2 LQKENI. The CDR3 length is 15 residues. Amplification yielded TCR beta CDR3 regions, with RNA transcripts as the source. The HTBI primer set was used in a first-round RT-PCR of the TCR CDR3. TCRdb reanalysed the multiplex PCR reads using MiXCR and keeps one entry per CDR3 protein. The table lists 650,000 to 700,000 distinct CDR3 sequences, 15% to 20% of them singletons.

Sequencing was carried out using blood. The TCR comes from a man aged 50 or older with Graves' hyperthyroidism. The chain links TRBV18 to TRBJ1-3; no reliable D call. DNA of the CDR3: TGTGCCAGCTCACCACAGGCAGGCGCTGGAAACACCATATATTTT. Translating it yields CASSPQAGAGNTIYF.